This T cell receptor (beta chain) appears in the sequencing data of a study of blood T cells in healthy people across ages. Study observations and caveats: It was held that the diversity estimates obtained from one million T cells were underestimates. Donor CMV infection status was unknown, possibly confounding age-related changes in expanded clonotypes.

This clonotype was counted ten times or more. Its antigen is still unknown. A second about 7 to 12 cycle PCR used barcoded and J-beta primers. Researchers report that each sample yielded at least 3 million CDR3-containing paired-end reads. TCRdb independently ran MiXCR on the 5' RACE reads; one entry per CDR3 protein. The sample contains more than 1 million distinct CDR3 sequences, less than 50% of which appear only once. Germline V gene sequence: CDR1 MNHEY, CDR2 SMNVEV (reference sequence). This CDR3 is built from 13 residues. V was clipped by 5 bases and J by 4 bases; unmatched bases: 2. The clonotype originates from a woman in her sixties or seventies in good health. This chain uses TRBV27 with TRBJ2-3; 8 bases agree with TRBD1. The sample taken for sequencing was blood. The CDR3 sequence: CASSTGGADTQYF. CDR3 DNA sequence: TGTGCCAGCAGTACAGGGGGAGCAGATACGCAGTATTTT.